This entry describes one TCR beta chain. It lacks a known antigen. No quality values exist for individual bases; no much larger clone is one base distant. This sample is part of a study of blood T cell repertoires in COVID-19 (dated by TCRdb to between 2020 and 2021). Background on the whole study: Collaborator samples came from the United States, Italy and Spain and covered acute and convalescent phases of COVID-19. The samples were drawn from two sources: the first 160 participants of the ongoing ImmuneRACE study, and approximately 1,300 subjects contributed by 6 global collaborators. The material from the prospective study consisted of cDNA or gDNA derived from T cells, B-cell-depleted T cells, or PBMCs. Where available, HLA class I and class II types were obtained from metadata supplied by the sample provider rather than from assay-based typing. A freely available public database, intended as a resource for researchers studying the immune response to SARS-CoV-2, is where the repertoires were released. The sample metadata nearly always contained a de-identified subject ID, COVID-19 status, age in years and sex. Subjects who had been exposed to COVID-19, were actively infected with it, or had recovered from it provided the deeply sampled blood TCRbeta repertoires that made up the dataset.

The CDR3 starts with the cysteine, ends with the phenylalanine, and has 14 residues. CDR3 DNA is the only sequence kept; it has 42 bases, read in frame from the first base. The V end loses 5 bases and the J end loses 2 bases, and a stretch of 12 bases separates them. The germline V gene encodes CDR1 SGHAT and CDR2 FQNNGV. Beyond this particular receptor, the publication reports: How much clinical and demographic metadata was included differed by source and by participant, and the metadata was provided uncurated.

Collaborating institutions collected whole blood in K2EDTA tubes following their own protocols. Collaborator samples were shipped for TCRbeta analysis as frozen whole blood, isolated PBMCs, or DNA extracted from either sample type. TCRbeta CDR3 regions were amplified from genomic DNA using the immunoSEQ Assay, a bias-controlled multiplex PCR. The authors' analysis ran thus. Nucleated cell counts per sample were estimated from amplification of reference gene primers within the assay. Sequence reads were collapsed and filtered to measure the absolute abundance of every unique TCRbeta CDR3 rearrangement. For each sample, productive Simpson clonality was calculated as the square root of Simpson's diversity index over productive rearrangements. This is the immuneACCESS table as TCRdb keeps it, with only in-frame sequences that have V and J called. A part of the clones is gone; compared with another copy, unresolved V genes explain less than half, and the rest is unexplained. The D gene and trimming were derived from the DNA, and the V and J assignments and clone size from that table. In all, the sample holds fewer than 200,000 clones, and about four fifths of those were seen once. The ten largest clones capture roughly 6.3% of the sample.

Sequences were obtained from peripheral blood. Recombination joined TRBV11-2 with TRBJ1-2; the D segment cannot be called with confidence. This receptor was obtained from a human donor in a cohort sampled during active COVID-19. The DNA sequence is TGTGCCAGCAGCCGCAATGTGGCAAACTATGGCTACACCTTC. Protein translation: CASSRNVANYGYTF.